This record looks at one TCR beta chain sequence and its context. The CDR3 runs to 16 residues. V lost 7 bases and J lost 3, with 21 bases in between. CDR1 is SGHTA and CDR2 is FQGNSA in the germline V gene. Primers included in the PCR were 60 Vbeta and 13 Jbeta primers. Using immunoSEQ multiplex PCR, the repertoire was profiled, and TCRdb retains in-frame clones only, with some absent. The sample includes around 110,000 clones, nearly 75% of them seen just once. These data come from a study of cytomegalovirus exposure and HLA in healthy donors. The sequenced material came from PBMCs. The sequence came from a man aged 30 to 45 in good health and CMV-seropositive. The chain couples TRBV7-2 to TRBJ1-2, with D tentatively TRBD1 (5 bases). CDR3 amino acids: CASTEGVSRDYYGYTF. CDR3 nucleotide sequence: TGTGCCAGCACCGAAGGGGTGAGCAGGGACTACTATGGCTACACCTTC.